This TCR beta chain was observed in a study of shared clonotypes between healthy human individuals. In the study overall: Each donor had three CD4 naive, three CD4 memory, two CD8 naive and one CD8 memory plate.

Concerning this clone itself: This sample also contains other DNA sequences that code for the same CDR3.

Naive CD8 cells were CD45RO-negative, positively selected for CCR7, excluding terminally differentiated effector memory CD45RA+ cells. Sorted-subset replicate PCR reactions were performed with 200 ng DNA, corresponding to roughly 29,000 T cell genomes. TCRdb's table, derived via immunoSEQ multiplex PCR, lists solely in-frame clones and lacks some. Among over 2,000,000 clones, just over 90% were seen once, and the ten largest hold less than 2%. V lost 5 bases and J lost 6, with 8 bases in between. Germline V gene data show CDR1 as SGHVS and CDR2 as FQNEAQ. This CDR3 spans 12 amino acids. The chain combines TRBV7-8 with TRBJ2-1; a weak D match, TRBD1 (6 bases). This clonotype was sampled from a man aged 18 to 29 in good health. Some clones in this sample may be carry-over from other donors' samples. Sample: naive CD8+ T cells from PBMCs. In DNA form, the CDR3 reads TGTGCCAGCAGCAGAGGGGGCAATGAGCAGTTCTTC. It yields the protein CASSRGGNEQFF. The entire variable domain, with the rest obtained from reference TRBV7-8 and TRBJ2-1, is as follows: GAGVSQSPRYKVAKRGQDVALRCDPISGHVSLFWYQQALGQGPEFLTYFQNEAQLDKSGLPSDRFFAERPEGSVSTLKIQRTQQEDSAVYLCASSRGGNEQFFGPGTRLTVL.